This T cell receptor beta chain was sequenced during a study of blood T cells in healthy people across ages. With respect to this clonotype: Its antigen is unidentified.

V trimming: 5 bases; J trimming: 7 bases; junction bases outside the gene matches: 6. This CDR3 has 12 residues. Looked up from germline, CDR1 is DFQATT and CDR2 is SNEGSKA (reference sequence). Broader study findings: It was found that TCR beta diversity correlated strongly with the percentage of naive T cells.

For the second PCR, which ran for 7 to 11 cycles, a sample-barcoded 5' primer and a J-beta primer mix were used. TCRdb analysed the 5' RACE reads with MiXCR anew, one entry per CDR3 protein. The sample contains 800,000 to 950,000 distinct CDR3 sequences, around 48% of which appear only once. The sample consisted of blood. The TCR comes from a young man in good health. The genes are TRBV20-1 and TRBJ2-5, with 8 nucleotides matching TRBD2. CDR3 protein: CSAHGLAVTQYF. The DNA for the CDR3 is TGCAGTGCTCATGGACTAGCTGTGACCCAGTACTTC.